This record concerns one T cell receptor (beta chain) sequence. This sample was taken from a study of blood T cell repertoires in COVID-19. Overall study: COVID-19 samples collected from the United States, Italy and Spain covered acute and convalescent phases. T cells, B-cell-depleted T cells, or PBMCs provided the cDNA or gDNA that served as material.

In the authors' methods: Estimates of nucleated cell counts were drawn from the amplification of reference gene primers. TCRdb keeps only in-frame clones here, not all; method: immunoSEQ multiplex PCR. That table supplies the V and J calls and clone size; D and trimming were determined from the DNA. The data contain 150,000 to 170,000 clones, approximately 85% of them singletons. Germline V gene lookup returns CDR1 MDHEN and CDR2 SYDVKM. The ends were cut back, 1 base at V and 4 bases at J, with 7 bases in the middle. The CDR3 is 14 amino acids. The Seattle patients, enrolled during active infection, were followed longitudinally.

This rearrangement joins TRBV28 to TRBJ2-2; D not certain. The receptor was isolated from a man aged 55 to 70 with COVID-19, enrolled during active disease. Sequencing was done on a sample of peripheral blood. CDR3 bases: TGTGCCAGCAGTTTATATGGCACCACCGGGGAGCTGTTTTTT. This gives the protein CASSLYGTTGELFF.